Included here is one T cell receptor beta chain sequence, with context. Its antigen is as yet unknown. Between the trimmed V and J ends, which lost 5 bases and 2 bases, there was a span of 17 bases. Germline CDR1 and CDR2: DFQATT and SNEGSKA (reference sequence). There are 15 residues in the CDR3. This specimen comes from a study of blood T cells in healthy people across ages. About 10 milliliters of peripheral blood were drawn from each donor into EDTA-treated tubes. Regarding the study as a whole: Diversity estimated from one million T cells was considered an underestimate.

Together with a sample-barcoded 5' primer, a J-beta primer mix was included in a second PCR lasting roughly 6 to 12 cycles. TCRdb itself ran the 5' RACE reads through MiXCR, one entry per CDR3 protein. The repertoire includes over 1.5 million distinct CDR3 sequences, about 50% of them detected once, and less than 2.5% sits in the top ten. Sequenced input: blood. This chain connects TRBV20-1 to TRBJ2-3, with TRBD2 as a possible D gene (5 bases). The source is a woman in her thirties or forties in good health. The CDR3 loop is CSAPSLRGPTDTQYF. As DNA, the CDR3 is TGCAGTGCTCCGTCTTTGCGCGGGCCCACAGATACGCAGTATTTT.